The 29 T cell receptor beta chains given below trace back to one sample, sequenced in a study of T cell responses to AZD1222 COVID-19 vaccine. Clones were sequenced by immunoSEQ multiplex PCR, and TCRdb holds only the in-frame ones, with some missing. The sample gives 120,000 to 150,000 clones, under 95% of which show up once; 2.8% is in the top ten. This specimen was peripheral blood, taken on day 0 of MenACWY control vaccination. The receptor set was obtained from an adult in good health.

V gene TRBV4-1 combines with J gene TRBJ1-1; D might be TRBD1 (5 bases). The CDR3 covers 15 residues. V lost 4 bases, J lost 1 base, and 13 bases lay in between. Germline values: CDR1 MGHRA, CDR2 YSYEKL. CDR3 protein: CASSRSGSGNTEAFF. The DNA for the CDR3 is TGCGCCAGCAGCCGTTCAGGGTCGGGGAACACTGAAGCTTTCTTT.

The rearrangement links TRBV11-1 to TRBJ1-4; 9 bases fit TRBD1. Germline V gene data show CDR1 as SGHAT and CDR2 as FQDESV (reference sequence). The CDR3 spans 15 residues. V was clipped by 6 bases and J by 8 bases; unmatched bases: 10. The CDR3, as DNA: TGTGCCAGCAGGCTTGGGACAGGGTTTGACGAAAAACTGTTTTTT. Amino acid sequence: CASRLGTGFDEKLFF.

The CDR3 sequence: CASTGTILGQPQHF. The CDR3 DNA follows: TGTGCCAGCACTGGGACCATCTTGGGTCAGCCCCAGCATTTT. This chain joins TRBV28 and TRBJ1-5, with D perhaps TRBD1 (5 bases). The V and J ends lost 7 bases and 6 bases respectively, with 16 bases between them. The CDR3 loop spans 14 amino acids. Germline V gene sequence: CDR1 MDHEN, CDR2 SYDVKM.

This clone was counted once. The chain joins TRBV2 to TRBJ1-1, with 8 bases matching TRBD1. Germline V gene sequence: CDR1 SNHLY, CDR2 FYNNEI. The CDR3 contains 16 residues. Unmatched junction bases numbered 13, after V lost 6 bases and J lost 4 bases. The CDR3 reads CASSPRRQGAGTEAFF. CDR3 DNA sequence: TGTGCCAGCAGCCCAAGGCGTCAGGGGGCAGGCACTGAAGCTTTCTTT.

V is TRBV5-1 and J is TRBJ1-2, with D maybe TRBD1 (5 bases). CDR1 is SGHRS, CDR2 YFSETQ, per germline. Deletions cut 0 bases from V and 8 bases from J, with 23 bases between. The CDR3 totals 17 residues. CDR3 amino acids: CASSLAGGALSSDGYTF. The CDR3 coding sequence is TGCGCCAGCAGCTTGGCAGGCGGGGCCCTCTCCTCCGACGGCTACACCTTC.

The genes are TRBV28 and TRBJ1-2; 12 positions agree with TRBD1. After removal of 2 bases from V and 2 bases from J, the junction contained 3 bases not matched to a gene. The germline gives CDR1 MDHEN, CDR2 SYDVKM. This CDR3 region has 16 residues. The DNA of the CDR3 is TGTGCCAGCAGTTTAGGGGGACAGGGGGCGAACTATGGCTACACCTTC. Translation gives CASSLGGQGANYGYTF.

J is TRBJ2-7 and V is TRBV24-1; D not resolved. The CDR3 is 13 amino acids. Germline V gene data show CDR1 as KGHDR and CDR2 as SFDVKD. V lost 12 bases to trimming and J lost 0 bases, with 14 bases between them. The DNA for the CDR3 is TGTGCCCCCCTTACCGACGACTCCTACGAGCAGTACTTC. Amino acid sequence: CAPLTDDSYEQYF.

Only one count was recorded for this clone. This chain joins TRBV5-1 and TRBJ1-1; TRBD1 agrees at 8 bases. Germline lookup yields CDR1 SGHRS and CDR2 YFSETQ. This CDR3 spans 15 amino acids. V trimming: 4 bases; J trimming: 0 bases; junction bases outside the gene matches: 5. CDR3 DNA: TGCGCCAGCAGCCCGGGACAGGTCTTGAACACTGAAGCTTTCTTT. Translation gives CASSPGQVLNTEAFF.

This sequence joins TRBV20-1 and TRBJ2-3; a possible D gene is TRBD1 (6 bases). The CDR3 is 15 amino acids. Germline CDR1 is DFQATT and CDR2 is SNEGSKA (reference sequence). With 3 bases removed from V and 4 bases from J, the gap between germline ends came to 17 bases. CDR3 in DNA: TGCAGTGCTAGTTTGGTGTCAGGGGCCCCAGATACGCAGTATTTT. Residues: CSASLVSGAPDTQYF.

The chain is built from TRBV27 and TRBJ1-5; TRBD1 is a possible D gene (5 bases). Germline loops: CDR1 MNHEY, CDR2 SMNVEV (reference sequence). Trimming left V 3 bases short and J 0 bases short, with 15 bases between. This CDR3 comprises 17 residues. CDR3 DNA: TGTGCCAGCAGTTTCCCCCGGGACGGGGATAGCAATCAGCCCCAGCATTTT. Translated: CASSFPRDGDSNQPQHF.

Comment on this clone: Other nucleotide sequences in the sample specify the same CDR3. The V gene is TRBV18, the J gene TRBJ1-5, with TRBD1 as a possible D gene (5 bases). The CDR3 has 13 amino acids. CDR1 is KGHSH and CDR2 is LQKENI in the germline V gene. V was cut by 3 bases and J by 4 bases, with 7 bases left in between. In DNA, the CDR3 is TGTGCCAGCTCACCGCAGGGTAATCAGCCCCAGCATTTT. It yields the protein CASSPQGNQPQHF.

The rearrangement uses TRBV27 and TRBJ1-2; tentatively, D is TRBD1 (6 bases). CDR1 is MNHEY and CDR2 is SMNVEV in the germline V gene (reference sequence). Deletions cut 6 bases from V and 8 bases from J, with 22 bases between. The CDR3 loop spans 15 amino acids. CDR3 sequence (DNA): TGTGCCAGCAGCTCAGCGCGGCAGGGGATTTGGGGCTACACCTTC. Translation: CASSSARQGIWGYTF.

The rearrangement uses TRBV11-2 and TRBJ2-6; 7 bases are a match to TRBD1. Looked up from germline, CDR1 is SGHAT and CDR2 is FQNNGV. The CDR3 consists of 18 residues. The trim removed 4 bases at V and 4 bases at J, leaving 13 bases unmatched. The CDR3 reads CASSSRGGARTGANVLTF. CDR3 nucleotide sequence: TGTGCCAGCAGCTCTAGAGGGGGCGCGAGAACCGGGGCCAACGTCCTGACTTTC.

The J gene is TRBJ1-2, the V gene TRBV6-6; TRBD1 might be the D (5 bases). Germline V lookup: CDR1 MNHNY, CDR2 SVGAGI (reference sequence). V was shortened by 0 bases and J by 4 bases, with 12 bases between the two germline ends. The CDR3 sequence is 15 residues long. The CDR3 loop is CASSYSGQDRYGYTF. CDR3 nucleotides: TGTGCCAGCAGTTACTCGGGGCAGGACCGCTATGGCTACACCTTC.

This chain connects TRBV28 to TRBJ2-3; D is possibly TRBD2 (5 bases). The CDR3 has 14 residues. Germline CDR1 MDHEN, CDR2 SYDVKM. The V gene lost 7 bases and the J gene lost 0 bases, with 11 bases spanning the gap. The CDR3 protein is CASKMGGSTDTQYF. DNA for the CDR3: TGTGCCAGCAAAATGGGCGGGAGCACAGATACGCAGTATTTT.

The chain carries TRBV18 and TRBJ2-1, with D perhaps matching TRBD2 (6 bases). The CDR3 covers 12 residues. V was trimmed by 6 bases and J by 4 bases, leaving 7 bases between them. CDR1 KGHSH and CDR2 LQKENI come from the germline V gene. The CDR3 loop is CASSGSYNEQFF. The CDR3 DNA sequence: TGTGCCAGCTCCGGGAGTTACAATGAGCAGTTCTTC.

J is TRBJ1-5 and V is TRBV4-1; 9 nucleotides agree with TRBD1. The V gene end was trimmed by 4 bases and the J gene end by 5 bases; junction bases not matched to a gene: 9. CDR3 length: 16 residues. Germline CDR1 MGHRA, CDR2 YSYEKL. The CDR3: CASSPLLRDRDQPQHF. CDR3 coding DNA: TGCGCCAGCAGCCCCCTACTCAGGGACAGGGATCAGCCCCAGCATTTT.

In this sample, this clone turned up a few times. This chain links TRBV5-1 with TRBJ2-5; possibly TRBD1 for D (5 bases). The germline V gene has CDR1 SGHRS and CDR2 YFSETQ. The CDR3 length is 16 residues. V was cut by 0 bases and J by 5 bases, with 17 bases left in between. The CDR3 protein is CASSLAEDTSRETQYF. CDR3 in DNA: TGCGCCAGCAGCTTGGCCGAGGACACTTCCCGGGAGACCCAGTACTTC.

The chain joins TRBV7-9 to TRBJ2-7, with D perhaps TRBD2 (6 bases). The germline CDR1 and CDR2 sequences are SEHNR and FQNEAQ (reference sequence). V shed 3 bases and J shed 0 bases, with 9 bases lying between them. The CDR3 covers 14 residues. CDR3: CASSLASVSYEQYF. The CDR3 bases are TGTGCCAGCAGCTTGGCTAGCGTCTCCTACGAGCAGTACTTC.

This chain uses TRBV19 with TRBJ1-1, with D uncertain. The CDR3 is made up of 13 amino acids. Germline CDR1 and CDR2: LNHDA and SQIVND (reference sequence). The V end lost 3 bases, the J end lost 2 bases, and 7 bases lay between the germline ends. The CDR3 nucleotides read TGTGCCAGTAGTATTCAGGCAAACACTGAAGCTTTCTTT. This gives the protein CASSIQANTEAFF.

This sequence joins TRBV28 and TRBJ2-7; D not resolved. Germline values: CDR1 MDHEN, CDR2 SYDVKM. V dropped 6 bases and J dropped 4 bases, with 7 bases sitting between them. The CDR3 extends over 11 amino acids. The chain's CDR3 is CASRRQYEQYF. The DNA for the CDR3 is TGTGCCAGCAGACGCCAGTACGAGCAGTACTTC.

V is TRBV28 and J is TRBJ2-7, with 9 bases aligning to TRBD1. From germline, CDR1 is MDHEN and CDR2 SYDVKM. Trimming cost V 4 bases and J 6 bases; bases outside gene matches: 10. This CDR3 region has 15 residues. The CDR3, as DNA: TGTGCCAGCAGTTCCCCCGGGACAGGGACGAGCGAGCAGTACTTC. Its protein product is CASSSPGTGTSEQYF.

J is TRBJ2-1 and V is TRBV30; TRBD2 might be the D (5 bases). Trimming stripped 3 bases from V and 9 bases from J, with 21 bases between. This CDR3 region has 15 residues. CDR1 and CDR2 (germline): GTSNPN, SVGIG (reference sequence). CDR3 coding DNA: TGTGCCTGGAGGGGTCGGGAAAGTTCAATTAGTGAGCAGTTCTTC. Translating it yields CAWRGRESSISEQFF. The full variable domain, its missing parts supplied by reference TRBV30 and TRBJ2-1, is SQTIHQWPATLVQPVGSPLSLECTVEGTSNPNLYWYRQAAGRGLQLLFYSVGIGQISSEVPQNLSASRPQDRQFILSSKKLLLSDSGFYLCAWRGRESSISEQFFGPGTRLTVL.

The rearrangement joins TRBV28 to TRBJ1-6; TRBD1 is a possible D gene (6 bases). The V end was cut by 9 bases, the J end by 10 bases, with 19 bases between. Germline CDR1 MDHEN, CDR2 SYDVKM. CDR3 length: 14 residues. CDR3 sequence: CASSQGKVNSPLHF. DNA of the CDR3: TGTGCCAGTTCCCAGGGGAAGGTCAACTCACCCCTCCACTTT.

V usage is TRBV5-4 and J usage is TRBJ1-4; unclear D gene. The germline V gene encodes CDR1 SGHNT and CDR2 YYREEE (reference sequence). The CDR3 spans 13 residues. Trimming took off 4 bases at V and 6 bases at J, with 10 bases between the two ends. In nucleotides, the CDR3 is TGTGCCAGCAGCCGGCCGGGCGATGAAAAACTGTTTTTT. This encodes CASSRPGDEKLFF.

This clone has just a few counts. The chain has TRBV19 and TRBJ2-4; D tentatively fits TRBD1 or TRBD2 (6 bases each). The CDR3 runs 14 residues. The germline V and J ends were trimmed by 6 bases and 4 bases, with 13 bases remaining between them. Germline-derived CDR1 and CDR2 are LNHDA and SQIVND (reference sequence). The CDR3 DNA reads TGTGCCAGTAGGGACTGGAGGGGGAAAAACATTCAGTACTTC. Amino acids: CASRDWRGKNIQYF.

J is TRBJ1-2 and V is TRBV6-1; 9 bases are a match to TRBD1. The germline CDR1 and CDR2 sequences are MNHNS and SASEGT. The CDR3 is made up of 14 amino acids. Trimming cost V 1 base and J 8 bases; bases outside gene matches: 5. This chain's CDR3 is CASSEGGTGPGYTF. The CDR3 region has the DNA TGTGCCAGCAGTGAAGGAGGGACAGGGCCCGGCTACACCTTC.

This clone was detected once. DNA of the CDR3: TGTGCCAGCTCACCATACACTGCTGTCACCGGGGAGCTGTTTTTT. This translates into CASSPYTAVTGELFF. This chain uses TRBV18 with TRBJ2-2; D gene uncertain. V was trimmed by 2 bases and J by 4 bases, leaving 11 bases between them. Germline V gives CDR1 KGHSH, CDR2 LQKENI. This CDR3 is built from 15 residues.

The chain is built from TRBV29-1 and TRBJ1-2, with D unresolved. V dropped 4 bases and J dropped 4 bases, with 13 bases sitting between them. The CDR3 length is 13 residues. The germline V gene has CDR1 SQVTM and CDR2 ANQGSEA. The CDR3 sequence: CSVASYGPYGYTF. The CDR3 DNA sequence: TGCAGCGTTGCCTCCTACGGCCCCTATGGCTACACCTTC.